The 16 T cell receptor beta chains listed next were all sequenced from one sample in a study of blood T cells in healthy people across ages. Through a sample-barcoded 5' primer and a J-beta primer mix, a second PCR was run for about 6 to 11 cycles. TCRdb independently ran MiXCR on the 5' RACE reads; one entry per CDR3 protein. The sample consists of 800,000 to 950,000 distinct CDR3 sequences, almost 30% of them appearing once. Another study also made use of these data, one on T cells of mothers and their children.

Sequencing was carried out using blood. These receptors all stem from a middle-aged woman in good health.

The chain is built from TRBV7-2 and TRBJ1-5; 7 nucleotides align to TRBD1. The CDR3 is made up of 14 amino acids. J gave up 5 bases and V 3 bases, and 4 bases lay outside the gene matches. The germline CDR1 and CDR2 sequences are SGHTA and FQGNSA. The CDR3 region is CASSLYRGDQPQHF. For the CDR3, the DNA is TGTGCCAGCAGCTTGTACAGGGGCGATCAGCCCCAGCATTTT.

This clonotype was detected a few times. The CDR3 loop reads CASSPQGVRSYEQYF. The CDR3 nucleotides are TGTGCCAGCTCACCCCAGGGTGTGAGAAGCTACGAGCAGTACTTC. This chain connects TRBV18 to TRBJ2-7; D possibly corresponds to TRBD1 (5 bases). Germline loops: CDR1 KGHSH, CDR2 LQKENI. The CDR3 covers 15 residues. Between the trimmed V and J ends, which lost 3 bases and 3 bases, there was a span of 15 bases.

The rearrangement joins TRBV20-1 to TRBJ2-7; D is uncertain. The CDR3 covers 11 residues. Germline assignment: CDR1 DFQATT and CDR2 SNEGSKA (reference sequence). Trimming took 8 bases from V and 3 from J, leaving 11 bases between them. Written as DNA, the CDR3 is TGCAGTACTCATGGGGACTACGAGCAGTACTTC. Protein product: CSTHGDYEQYF.

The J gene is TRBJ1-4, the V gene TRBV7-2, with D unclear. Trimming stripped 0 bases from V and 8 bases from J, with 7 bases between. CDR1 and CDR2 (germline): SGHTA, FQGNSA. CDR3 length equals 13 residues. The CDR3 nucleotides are TGTGCCAGCAGCTTAGCCAAGCGGGAAAAACTGTTTTTT. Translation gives CASSLAKREKLFF.

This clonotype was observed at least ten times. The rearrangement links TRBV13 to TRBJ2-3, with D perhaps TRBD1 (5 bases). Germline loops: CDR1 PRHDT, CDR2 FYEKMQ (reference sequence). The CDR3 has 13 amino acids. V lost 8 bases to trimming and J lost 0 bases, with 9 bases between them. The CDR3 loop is CASGQGSTDTQYF. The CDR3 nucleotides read TGTGCCAGCGGGCAGGGAAGCACAGATACGCAGTATTTT.

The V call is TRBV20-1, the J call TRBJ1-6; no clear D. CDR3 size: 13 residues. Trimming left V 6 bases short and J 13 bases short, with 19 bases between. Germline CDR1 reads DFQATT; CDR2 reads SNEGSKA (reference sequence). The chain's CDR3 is CSAPGGLGNPLHF. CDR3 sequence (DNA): TGCAGTGCCCCAGGAGGGTTGGGAAATCCCCTCCACTTT.

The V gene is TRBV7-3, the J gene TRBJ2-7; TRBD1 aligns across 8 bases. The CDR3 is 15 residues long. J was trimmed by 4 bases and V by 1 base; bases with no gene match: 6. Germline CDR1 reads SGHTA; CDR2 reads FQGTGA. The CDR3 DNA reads TGTGCCAGCAGCTTAAACCAGGGGGCTCAATACGAGCAGTACTTC. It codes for CASSLNQGAQYEQYF.

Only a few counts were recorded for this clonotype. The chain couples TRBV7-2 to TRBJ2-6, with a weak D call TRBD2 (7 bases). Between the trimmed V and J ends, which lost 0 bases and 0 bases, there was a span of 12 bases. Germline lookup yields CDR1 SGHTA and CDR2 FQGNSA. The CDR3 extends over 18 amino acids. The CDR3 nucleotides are TGTGCCAGCAGCTTAGCGAGGGGGGGCAGCTCTGGGGCCAACGTCCTGACTTTC. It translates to CASSLARGGSSGANVLTF.

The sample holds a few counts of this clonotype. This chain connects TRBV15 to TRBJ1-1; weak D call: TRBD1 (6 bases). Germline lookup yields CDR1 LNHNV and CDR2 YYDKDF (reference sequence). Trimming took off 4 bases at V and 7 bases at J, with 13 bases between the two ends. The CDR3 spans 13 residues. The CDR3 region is CATSIKTGIEAFF. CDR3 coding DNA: TGTGCCACCAGCATAAAGACAGGCATTGAAGCTTTCTTT.

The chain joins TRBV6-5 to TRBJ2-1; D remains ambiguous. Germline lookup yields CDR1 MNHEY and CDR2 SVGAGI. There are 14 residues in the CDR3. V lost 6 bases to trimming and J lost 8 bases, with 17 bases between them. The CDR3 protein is CASSPVTHRDEQFF. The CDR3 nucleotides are TGTGCCAGCAGCCCTGTTACCCATAGGGATGAGCAGTTCTTC.

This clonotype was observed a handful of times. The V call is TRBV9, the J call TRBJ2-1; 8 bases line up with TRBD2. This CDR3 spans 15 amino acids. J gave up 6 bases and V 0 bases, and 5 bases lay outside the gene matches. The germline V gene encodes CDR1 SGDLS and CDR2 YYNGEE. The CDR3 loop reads CASSVDPAGVNEQFF. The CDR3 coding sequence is TGTGCCAGCAGCGTAGACCCAGCGGGGGTCAATGAGCAGTTCTTC. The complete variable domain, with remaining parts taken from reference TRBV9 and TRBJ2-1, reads DSGVTQTPKHLITATGQRVTLRCSPRSGDLSVYWYQQSLDQGLQFLIQYYNGEERAKGNILERFSAQQFPDLHSELNLSSLELGDSALYFCASSVDPAGVNEQFFGPGTRLTVL.

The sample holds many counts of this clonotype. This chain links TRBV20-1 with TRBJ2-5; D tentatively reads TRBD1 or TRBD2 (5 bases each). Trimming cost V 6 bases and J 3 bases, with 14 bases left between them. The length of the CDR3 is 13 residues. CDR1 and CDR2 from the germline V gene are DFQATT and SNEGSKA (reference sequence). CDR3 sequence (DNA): TGCAGTGCCTCTCCGGGGCTAAAAGAGACCCAGTACTTC. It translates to CSASPGLKETQYF.

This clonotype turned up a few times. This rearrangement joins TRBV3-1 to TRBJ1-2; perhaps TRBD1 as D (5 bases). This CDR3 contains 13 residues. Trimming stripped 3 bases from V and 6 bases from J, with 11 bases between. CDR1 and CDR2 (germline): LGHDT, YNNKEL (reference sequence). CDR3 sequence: CASSHSVGDGYTF. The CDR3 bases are TGTGCCAGCAGCCACTCTGTAGGGGATGGCTACACCTTC.

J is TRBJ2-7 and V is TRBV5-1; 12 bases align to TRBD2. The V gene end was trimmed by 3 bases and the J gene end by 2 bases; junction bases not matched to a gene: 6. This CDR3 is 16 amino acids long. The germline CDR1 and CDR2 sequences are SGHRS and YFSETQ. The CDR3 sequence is CASSSPTSGGAYEQYF. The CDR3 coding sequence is TGCGCCAGCAGCTCCCCGACTAGCGGGGGAGCCTACGAGCAGTACTTC. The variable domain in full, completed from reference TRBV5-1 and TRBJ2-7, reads KAGVTQTPRYLIKTRGQQVTLSCSPISGHRSVSWYQQTPGQGLQFLFEYFSETQRNKGNFPGRFSGRQFSNSRSEMNVSTLELGDSALYLCASSSPTSGGAYEQYFGPGTRLTVT.

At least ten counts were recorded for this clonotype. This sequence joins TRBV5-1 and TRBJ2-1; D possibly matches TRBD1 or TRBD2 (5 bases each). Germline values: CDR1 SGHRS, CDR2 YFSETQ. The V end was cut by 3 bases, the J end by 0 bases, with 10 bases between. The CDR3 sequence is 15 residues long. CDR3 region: CASSWDGTSYNEQFF. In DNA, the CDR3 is TGCGCCAGCAGCTGGGACGGGACCTCCTACAATGAGCAGTTCTTC.

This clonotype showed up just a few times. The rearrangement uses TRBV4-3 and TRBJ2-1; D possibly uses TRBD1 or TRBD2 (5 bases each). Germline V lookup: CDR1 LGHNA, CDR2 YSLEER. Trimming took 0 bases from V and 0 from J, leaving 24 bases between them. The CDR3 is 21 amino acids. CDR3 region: CASSQEGLVGTGWASYNEQFF. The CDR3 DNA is TGCGCCAGCAGCCAAGAAGGGTTAGTAGGGACCGGTTGGGCCTCCTACAATGAGCAGTTCTTC.